This T cell receptor beta chain was obtained from a study of Graves' ophthalmopathy and Graves' hyperthyroidism. The wider study: Ophthalmopathy not arising within 18 months of follow-up defined hyperthyroidism as stable.

Researchers took RNA transcripts and amplified TCR beta CDR3 regions from them. HTBI primers primed a first-round RT-PCR, and a second-round multiplex PCR followed. Each CDR3 protein is one row after TCRdb ran MiXCR on the multiplex PCR reads. The profile covers 560,000 or so distinct CDR3 sequences, with 35% to 45% appearing a single time and about 4.2% taken by the ten largest. The study recruited hyperthyroidism patients aged 18 to 65 who were newly diagnosed, under 2 months' duration. Other autoimmune diseases, uncontrolled infections, pregnancy and lactation each led to patient exclusion. Points on this clonotype: Since a much larger clone is just one base distant, this may be a read error.

This sequence was found in an adult man with Graves' hyperthyroidism. Specimen: peripheral blood or thyroid tissue (not recorded which).

CDR3 loop: CSARDPGGGDQPQHF. The CDR3 DNA is TGCAGTGCTAGAGATCCAGGGGGCGGCGATCAGCCCCAGCATTTT. This sequence joins TRBV20-1 and TRBJ1-5; 8 bases match TRBD1. Losses at the gene ends were 0 bases for V and 5 bases for J; bases not matched to a gene: 6. The germline gives CDR1 DFQATT, CDR2 SNEGSKA (reference sequence). The CDR3 totals 15 residues.